This TCR beta chain was identified during a study of vaccination and CD4 T cells after COVID-19. The wider study: SARS-CoV-2 had been detected by nasal swab PCR in convalescent patients; several were mild, one severe. Study-wide results and limits: Investigators enrolled relatively few convalescent patients and included no early post-infection timepoints.

MiXCR, applied by TCRdb to the PCR reads, yields one record per CDR3 protein. The data contain approximately 17,000 distinct CDR3 sequences, less than 70% of them singletons. This clonotype was counted only a few times. Its antigen is not known. This specimen was CD4+ T cells from blood, taken after SARS-CoV-2 vaccination. This TCR came from a human donor who had recovered from COVID-19.

CDR3 in DNA: TGCAGTGCTAGATTAGGGCAGGACCAAGAGACCCAGTACTTC. Its translation: CSARLGQDQETQYF. The chain employs TRBV20-1 and TRBJ2-5; D not resolved. The CDR3 runs 14 residues. Trimming shortened V by 2 bases and J by 0 bases, and 10 bases separated the two germline ends. Germline assignment: CDR1 DFQATT and CDR2 SNEGSKA (reference sequence).